One sample yielded the 21 T cell receptor beta chains listed below, sequenced in a study of blood T cell repertoires in COVID-19. The assay was immunoSEQ multiplex PCR, and TCRdb's table has in-frame clones only and misses some. This table has roughly 22,000 clones, approximately 78% appearing once. Sequencing input: peripheral blood. These receptors were taken from a human donor in a cohort sampled during active COVID-19.

In DNA form, the CDR3 reads TGTGCCAGCAGCTTAGAACCAGTTTACACAGATACGCAGTATTTT. Its translation: CASSLEPVYTDTQYF. The gene calls are TRBV7-9 and TRBJ2-3; D is unresolved. This CDR3 contains 15 residues. V was trimmed by 1 base and J by 2 bases, leaving 10 bases between them. Germline CDR1 reads SEHNR; CDR2 reads FQNEAQ (reference sequence).

The rearrangement joins TRBV27 to TRBJ1-6; 10 bases map to TRBD1. The CDR3 contains 15 residues. With V trimmed by 4 bases and J by 4 bases, 1 base remained unmatched. Germline lookup yields CDR1 MNHEY and CDR2 SMNVEV (reference sequence). The DNA of the CDR3 is TGTGCCAGCAGTTCGGGACAGGGGTATAATTCACCCCTCCACTTT. It yields the protein CASSSGQGYNSPLHF.

The chain carries TRBV12-3 or TRBV12-4 and TRBJ2-2; 7 nucleotides match TRBD1. CDR3 length: 13 amino acids. V gave up 5 bases and J gave up 6 bases; unmatched junction bases: 3. The CDR3 DNA is TGTGCCAGCAGTCTTGGGACAGCCGGGGAGCTGTTTTTT. Protein: CASSLGTAGELFF.

This rearrangement joins TRBV25-1 to TRBJ2-7; D might be TRBD2 (5 bases). Germline loops: CDR1 MGHDK, CDR2 SYGVNS. The CDR3 spans 16 residues. Trimming shortened V by 2 bases and J by 4 bases, and 18 bases separated the two germline ends. This CDR3 is CASSEGAHGGSYEQYF. The DNA for the CDR3 is TGTGCCAGCAGTGAAGGTGCCCATGGAGGTTCTTACGAGCAGTACTTC.

The chain combines TRBV5-1 with TRBJ2-5; TRBD2 agrees at 12 bases. CDR3 length: 14 amino acids. Germline assignment: CDR1 SGHRS and CDR2 YFSETQ. The ends lost 3 bases at V and 4 bases at J; junction bases unmatched: 1. The CDR3 region is CASSSSGRGETQYF. CDR3 DNA: TGCGCCAGCAGCTCTAGCGGGAGGGGAGAGACCCAGTACTTC.

This chain connects TRBV6-2 or TRBV6-3 to TRBJ1-4; D is unclear. Germline V gene data show CDR1 as MNHEY and CDR2 as SVGEGT. Trimming left V 6 bases short and J 2 bases short, with 16 bases between. CDR3 length: 16 residues. The CDR3 DNA sequence: TGTGCCAGCAGCATCCGGTCGCGAGGGACTAATGAAAAACTGTTTTTT. Protein sequence: CASSIRSRGTNEKLFF.

This clone showed up just once. The V gene is TRBV5-5, the J gene TRBJ1-3, with TRBD1 matching over 7 bases. CDR3 length equals 14 residues. The V and J ends lost 5 bases and 6 bases, in that order; junction bases with no gene match: 8. The V gene's germline CDR1 is SGHKS and CDR2 YYEKEE (reference sequence). The CDR3 DNA follows: TGTGCCAGCAGTTATGGGACAGTTGAAAACACCATATATTTT. Translated, it gives CASSYGTVENTIYF.

The chain carries TRBV27 and TRBJ1-2, with D unclear. The germline gives CDR1 MNHEY, CDR2 SMNVEV (reference sequence). The CDR3 totals 13 residues. The germline V and J ends were trimmed by 5 bases and 5 bases, with 12 bases remaining between them. This CDR3 is CASSGEGLYGYTF. CDR3 nucleotide sequence: TGTGCCAGCAGTGGAGAGGGTCTGTATGGCTACACCTTC.

This clone was found once. This chain joins TRBV9 and TRBJ2-7; 11 nucleotides match TRBD2. Looked up from germline, CDR1 is SGDLS and CDR2 is YYNGEE. This CDR3 spans 15 amino acids. V lost 1 base and J lost 3; bases outside the gene matches: 3. The DNA for the CDR3 is TGTGCCAGCAGCGTAACCGGGACTAGCGGCTACGAGCAGTACTTC. Its translation: CASSVTGTSGYEQYF.

Concerning this clone: The junction does not match germline at one end; this may be a read error. This chain uses TRBV11-2 with TRBJ2-1; D unclear. In germline, CDR1 is SGHAT, CDR2 FQNNGV. The CDR3 runs to 14 residues. CDR3 protein: CASSQNGRINGQFF. CDR3 nucleotide sequence: TGTGCCAGCAGCCAAAATGGGCGTATCAATGGGCAGTTCTTC.

The J gene is TRBJ1-6, the V gene TRBV10-3; 10 bases line up with TRBD1. This CDR3 comprises 15 residues. The germline gives CDR1 ENHRY, CDR2 SYGVKD. Trimming removed 0 bases from V and 9 bases from J; junction bases left unmatched: 2. CDR3 nucleotide sequence: TGTGCCATCAGTGAGTCTGGGACAGGGGTTTCACCCCTCCACTTT. It codes for CAISESGTGVSPLHF.

This chain joins TRBV19 and TRBJ1-1, with 8 positions matching TRBD1. Losses at the gene ends were 3 bases for V and 11 bases for J; bases not matched to a gene: 11. This CDR3 comprises 14 residues. Per germline, CDR1 LNHDA and CDR2 SQIVND (reference sequence). CDR3 nucleotide sequence: TGTGCCAGTAGTATTGATCGGACAGGGTCCTCGGCTTTCTTT. The encoded protein is CASSIDRTGSSAFF.

The rearrangement joins TRBV28 to TRBJ1-1; 7 nucleotides match TRBD1. The V gene's germline CDR1 is MDHEN and CDR2 SYDVKM. V lost 6 bases and J lost 3; bases outside the gene matches: 10. The CDR3 has 15 amino acids. The CDR3 DNA follows: TGTGCCAGCAGAGGGTTGACAGGGCCTTACACTGAAGCTTTCTTT. Translated, it gives CASRGLTGPYTEAFF.

This clone appeared a few times. This chain links TRBV6-5 with TRBJ1-1; 9 nucleotides agree with TRBD1. Germline CDR1 is MNHEY and CDR2 is SVGAGI. The CDR3 totals 14 residues. Losses at the gene ends were 7 bases for V and 5 bases for J; bases not matched to a gene: 8. CDR3 nucleotide sequence: TGTGCCAGCACCTCTGGACAGGGGCGGACTGAAGCTTTCTTT. This sequence encodes CASTSGQGRTEAFF.

This clone has only one observation. This chain uses TRBV5-4 with TRBJ2-1, with TRBD1 identical over 12 bases. This CDR3 is 16 amino acids long. V was clipped by 0 bases and J by 7 bases; unmatched bases: 5. Germline values: CDR1 SGHNT, CDR2 YYREEE (reference sequence). The CDR3 sequence is CASSLGGTGGRNEQFF. The CDR3 region has the DNA TGTGCCAGCAGCTTGGGGGGGACAGGGGGCCGGAATGAGCAGTTCTTC.

V gene TRBV5-4 combines with J gene TRBJ1-4, with D perhaps TRBD1 (5 bases). The CDR3 is 15 residues long. The V end was cut by 4 bases, the J end by 8 bases, with 18 bases between. Germline V gene lookup returns CDR1 SGHNT and CDR2 YYREEE (reference sequence). DNA of the CDR3: TGTGCCAGCAGCCGGAAAAGGCAGGCAGGGGAAAAACTGTTTTTT. Translating gives CASSRKRQAGEKLFF.

The chain is built from TRBV6-1 and TRBJ2-7; 7 nucleotides match TRBD2. The CDR3 is made up of 15 amino acids. From germline, CDR1 is MNHNS and CDR2 SASEGT. With 3 bases clipped from V and 1 base from J, the junction kept 6 bases outside the gene matches. CDR3 region: CASSELGGSSYEQYF. CDR3 nucleotide sequence: TGTGCCAGCAGTGAGCTGGGAGGGTCATCCTACGAGCAGTACTTC.

The chain joins TRBV10-2 to TRBJ2-7, with a weak D call TRBD2 (7 bases). Trimming removed 7 bases from V and 4 bases from J, with 17 bases in between. Germline V lookup: CDR1 WSHSY, CDR2 SAAADI. CDR3 length: 14 amino acids. The CDR3 DNA is TGCGCCAGCAACCAAGGGGGGGTTATGTACGAGCAGTACTTC. Translation: CASNQGGVMYEQYF.

The V call is TRBV7-9, the J call TRBJ1-1; D is uncertain. The CDR3 is made up of 13 amino acids. Germline values: CDR1 SEHNR, CDR2 FQNEAQ (reference sequence). V lost 1 base and J 5 bases, leaving 8 bases between the germline ends. The CDR3 region is CASSLGGGTEAFF. The CDR3 DNA is TGTGCCAGCAGCTTAGGGGGAGGGACTGAAGCTTTCTTT.

The table lists this clone with a few counts. This CDR3 is CASSQDPRDGADTQYF. The CDR3 nucleotides read TGCGCCAGCAGCCAAGACCCCAGGGATGGCGCAGATACGCAGTATTTT. The chain couples TRBV4-3 to TRBJ2-3, with D tentatively TRBD1 (5 bases). Germline assignment: CDR1 LGHNA and CDR2 YSLEER. V was cut by 0 bases and J by 4 bases, with 14 bases left in between. This CDR3 contains 16 residues.

The chain is built from TRBV3-1 (or the pseudogene TRBV3-2) and TRBJ2-7; 11 bases agree with TRBD1. Trimming took 1 base from V and 7 from J; bases not matched to a gene: 9. CDR3 size: 16 residues. From germline, CDR1 is LGHDT and CDR2 YNNKEL (reference sequence). CDR3 loop: CASSQGAWTGGGEQYF. CDR3 nucleotides: TGTGCCAGCAGCCAAGGAGCTTGGACAGGGGGCGGGGAGCAGTACTTC.